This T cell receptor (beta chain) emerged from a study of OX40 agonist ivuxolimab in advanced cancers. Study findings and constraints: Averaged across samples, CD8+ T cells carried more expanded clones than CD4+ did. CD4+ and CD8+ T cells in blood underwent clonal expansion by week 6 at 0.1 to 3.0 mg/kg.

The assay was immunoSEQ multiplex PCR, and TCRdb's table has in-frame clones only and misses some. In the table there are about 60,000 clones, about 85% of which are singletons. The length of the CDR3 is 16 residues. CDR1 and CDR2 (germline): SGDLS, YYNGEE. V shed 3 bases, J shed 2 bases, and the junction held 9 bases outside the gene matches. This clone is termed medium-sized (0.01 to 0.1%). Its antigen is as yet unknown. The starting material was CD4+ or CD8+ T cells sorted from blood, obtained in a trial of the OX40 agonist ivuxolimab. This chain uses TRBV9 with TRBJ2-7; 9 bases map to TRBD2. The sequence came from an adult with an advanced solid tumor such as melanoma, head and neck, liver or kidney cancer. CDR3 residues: CASSGRLAGGAYEQYF. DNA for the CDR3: TGTGCCAGCAGCGGCCGACTGGCGGGAGGGGCCTACGAGCAGTACTTC.